This T cell receptor (beta chain) was documented in a study of B cell selection in AIRE deficiency. Study conclusions and caveats: Healthy Tconv contained about two fifths of shared healthy Treg sequences; only TCRbeta sequenced. About a third of healthy-donor shared Treg TCRbeta sequences appeared in patient Tconv cells.

With regard to this clone: Its target is unknown.

Sorted regulatory T cells were CD4-positive, CD25-high and CD127-low or negative. Original methodology: About 6.1x10^4 patient and more than 95,000 healthy donor TCRbeta sequences came from Tregs. Using immunoSEQ multiplex PCR, the repertoire was profiled, and TCRdb retains in-frame clones only, with some absent. Clone size and V and J calls were adopted from that table, with D and trimming inferred from the DNA. The data contain around 5,300 clones, 80% to 90% of them seen just once; the ten biggest clones take up less than 3%. V lost 7 bases and J 8 bases, leaving 14 bases between the germline ends. The V gene's germline CDR1 is MNHNS and CDR2 SASEGT. The CDR3 is 12 residues long.

The sequence came from a human donor with AIRE deficiency. The chain combines TRBV6-1 with TRBJ1-2; D is undetermined. The sequenced material came from Tregs sorted from PBMCs. CDR3 DNA sequence: TGTGCCAGCAACCCCCGTCCGGGCGGCTACACCTTC. Translation gives CASNPRPGGYTF.